The clone carrying this TCR beta chain was recorded a few times. Its matching antigen is unknown. Ranging in age from about 6 to 90, the donors were healthy Caucasian individuals from Russia. Together with a sample-barcoded 5' primer, a J-beta primer mix was included in a second PCR lasting about 7 to 11 cycles. Researchers report that a template-switch adaptor with 12 random nucleotides tagged each cDNA molecule. In TCRdb, the 5' RACE reads were re-called with MiXCR into one record per CDR3 protein. The sample has more than 1 million distinct CDR3 sequences, more than 40% seen once. The sample belongs to a study of blood T cells in healthy people across ages. Study-level results: The recorded TCR beta diversity per million T cells decreased in a roughly linear manner with age.

The ends lost 2 bases at V and 5 bases at J; junction bases unmatched: 9. Germline V CDR1 and CDR2: SQVTM, ANQGSEA. The CDR3 loop spans 16 amino acids. This clonotype was sampled from a woman aged 55 to 70 in good health. Sequenced sample: blood. The V and J genes are TRBV29-1 and TRBJ2-5; the match to TRBD2 covers 12 bases. CDR3 in amino acids: CSVERGTSGSRETQYF. DNA for the CDR3: TGCAGCGTTGAACGGGGGACTAGCGGGTCGAGGGAGACCCAGTACTTC.